This paragraph covers one TCR beta chain sequence. Its specificity is not known. The TCR beta library used iRepertoire HTBI primers with Arm-PCR amplification of CDR3. TCRdb independently ran MiXCR on the multiplex PCR reads; one entry per CDR3 protein. The table includes approximately 400,000 distinct CDR3 sequences, around 20% detected once. This sample is part of a study of regulatory T cells in long-lasting Graves disease. At the level of the study: With positive TSH receptor antibodies and over 5 years of antithyroid drugs, Graves' disease was considered persistent.

Time point indicated: persistent/refractory GD, antithyroid drugs over 5 years with positive TRAb. Extracted PBMC RNA gave rise to the TCR library. Germline V gene sequence: CDR1 SGHTA, CDR2 FQGNSA. The CDR3 runs to 15 residues. V lost 5 bases, J lost 7 bases, and 11 bases stayed unmatched. Overall study findings and caveats: Patients with persistent Graves' had lower TCR diversity than newly diagnosed patients. Blood alone, not thyroid tissue, was studied.

This sequence was found in a female donor with Graves disease. The chain has TRBV7-2 and TRBJ2-1, with 7 nucleotides matching TRBD2. The sequences come from peripheral blood mononuclear cells (PBMCs), collected when the disease was refractory, from a patient treated with antithyroid drugs. Written as DNA, the CDR3 is TGTGCCAGCAGCCGTGAGAGTAGCGGGCAGAATGAGCAGTTCTTC. Translating gives CASSRESSGQNEQFF.